These 25 T cell receptor beta chains were all obtained from the same sample, sequenced in a study of T-cell reconstitution after alpha-beta-depleted transplantation in children. The TCRbeta library incorporated unique molecular identifiers. TCRdb itself ran the PCR reads through MiXCR, one entry per CDR3 protein. The sample holds roughly 120,000 distinct CDR3 sequences, more than 20% seen once. The sequenced sample was PBMCs, mostly from graft donor cells, obtained 180 days after TCRalphabeta/CD19-depleted stem cell transplant. All receptors derive from a male patient between 2 and 10 years old who had a stem cell transplant for chronic granulomatous disease, so the T cells may come from the graft donor.

This clonotype was picked up many times. CDR3 nucleotide sequence: TGTGCCAGTAACCCTAGCGGGAGGGCCCTGCAGATCCACAATGAGCAGTTCTTC. Protein sequence: CASNPSGRALQIHNEQFF. The V gene is TRBV19, the J gene TRBJ2-1, with 12 bases fitting TRBD2. V trimming: 7 bases; J trimming: 5 bases; junction bases outside the gene matches: 15. Germline CDR1 reads LNHDA; CDR2 reads SQIVND (reference sequence). The CDR3 has 18 residues. The variable domain in full, completed from reference TRBV19 and TRBJ2-1, reads DGGITQSPKYLFRKEGQNVTLSCEQNLNHDAMYWYRQDPGQGLRLIYYSQIVNDFQKGDIAEGYSVSREKKESFPLTVTSAQKNPTAFYLCASNPSGRALQIHNEQFFGPGTRLTVL.

The chain is built from TRBV20-1 and TRBJ2-5; the match to TRBD2 covers 10 bases. CDR3 length: 15 amino acids. V shed 3 bases, J shed 7 bases, and the junction held 11 bases outside the gene matches. The germline V gene encodes CDR1 DFQATT and CDR2 SNEGSKA (reference sequence). The CDR3 DNA sequence: TGCAGTGCTAGCCAATTAGCGGGGGGTGCAGGGACCCAGTACTTC. Translation: CSASQLAGGAGTQYF.

This clonotype came up many times. V usage is TRBV18 and J usage is TRBJ2-7; weak D call: TRBD2 (6 bases). Trimming removed 2 bases at V and 3 bases at J, with 14 bases between. The V gene's germline CDR1 is KGHSH and CDR2 LQKENI. This CDR3 region has 15 residues. In DNA form, the CDR3 reads TGTGCCAGCTCACCAAACCCGGGAGAGGACTACGAGCAGTACTTC. It is translated as CASSPNPGEDYEQYF.

The table lists this clonotype with many counts. This chain links TRBV25-1 with TRBJ2-7; 8 bases align to TRBD2. CDR3 length: 17 amino acids. Germline loops: CDR1 MGHDK, CDR2 SYGVNS. J gave up 1 base and V 0 bases, and 8 bases lay outside the gene matches. The CDR3 loop is CASSEYFAGGESYEQYF. CDR3 nucleotides: TGTGCCAGCAGTGAATACTTCGCCGGGGGGGAATCCTACGAGCAGTACTTC.

J is TRBJ2-7 and V is TRBV5-1; TRBD1 aligns across 7 bases. The CDR3 extends over 16 amino acids. Germline-derived CDR1 and CDR2 are SGHRS and YFSETQ. J was trimmed by 4 bases and V by 6 bases; bases with no gene match: 16. Here the CDR3 DNA reads TGCGCCAGCATGAGGACCACAGGGGCCCAGTCATACGAGCAGTACTTC. Translating it yields CASMRTTGAQSYEQYF.

The rearrangement uses TRBV5-1 and TRBJ2-2, with 9 bases aligning to TRBD2. The V and J ends lost 3 bases and 4 bases, in that order; junction bases with no gene match: 7. The CDR3 is made up of 16 amino acids. Germline V gives CDR1 SGHRS, CDR2 YFSETQ. The CDR3 DNA reads TGCGCCAGCAGCTGGAGGGATAGCGGGAGCACCGGGGAGCTGTTTTTT. This translates into CASSWRDSGSTGELFF.

The chain is built from TRBV6-5 and TRBJ1-6; no firm D call. The ends were cut back, 2 bases at V and 7 bases at J, with 9 bases in the middle. Looked up from germline, CDR1 is MNHEY and CDR2 is SVGAGI. CDR3 length equals 14 residues. The DNA of the CDR3 is TGTGCCAGCAGTTACGTTCAGCTAAATTCACCCCTCCACTTT. Its protein is CASSYVQLNSPLHF.

This clonotype appeared a few times. The gene calls are TRBV7-2 and TRBJ1-5; no clear D. Trimming cost V 2 bases and J 7 bases, with 6 bases left between them. The length of the CDR3 is 12 residues. CDR1 and CDR2 from the germline V gene are SGHTA and FQGNSA. The CDR3 DNA is TGTGCCAGCAGCTTAACGGGGCAGCCCCAGCATTTT. It is translated as CASSLTGQPQHF.

This clonotype was counted between two and nine times. V gene TRBV20-1 combines with J gene TRBJ2-3; a weak D match, TRBD1 (7 bases). Trimming cost V 4 bases and J 0 bases, with 17 bases left between them. This CDR3 region has 16 residues. Germline-derived CDR1 and CDR2 are DFQATT and SNEGSKA (reference sequence). The CDR3 nucleotides read TGCAGTGCTACCCGAGGGGGCGGGGACAGCACAGATACGCAGTATTTT. Its protein is CSATRGGGDSTDTQYF.

In this sample, this clonotype turned up a few times. A much larger clonotype is one base distant, so this may be a read error. The rearrangement links TRBV29-1 to TRBJ2-6, with a possible D match to TRBD1 (5 bases). This CDR3 region has 12 residues. The germline V gene encodes CDR1 SQVTM and CDR2 ANQGSEA. This CDR3 reads CSVESGANGLTF. For the CDR3, the DNA is TGCAGCGTTGAAAGTGGGGCCAACGGCCTGACTTTC.

This clonotype turned up a few times. V and J are TRBV7-6 and TRBJ2-1; D gene uncertain. Trimming shortened V by 4 bases and J by 0 bases, and 13 bases separated the two germline ends. In germline, CDR1 is SGHVS, CDR2 FNYEAQ. The CDR3 is made up of 16 amino acids. The CDR3 spells CASSSSGRSSYNEQFF. CDR3 nucleotides: TGTGCCAGCAGCTCCTCTGGACGGAGCTCCTACAATGAGCAGTTCTTC. The full variable domain, in which reference TRBV7-6 and TRBJ2-1 provide the parts outside the CDR3, is GAGVSQSPRYKVTKRGQDVALRCDPISGHVSLYWYRQALGQGPEFLTYFNYEAQQDKSGLPNDRFSAERPEGSISTLTIQRTEQRDSAMYRCASSSSGRSSYNEQFFGPGTRLTVL.

The rearrangement joins TRBV18 to TRBJ2-1; 11 nucleotides line up with TRBD1. J lost 4 bases, V lost 7 bases, and 6 bases had no gene match. Germline loops: CDR1 KGHSH, CDR2 LQKENI. The CDR3 runs to 15 residues. DNA of the CDR3: TGTGCCAGCTTACACGGACAGGGGGCTTACAATGAGCAGTTCTTC. Its protein is CASLHGQGAYNEQFF.

The rearrangement joins TRBV24-1 to TRBJ2-3, with 10 bases fitting TRBD1. From germline, CDR1 is KGHDR and CDR2 SFDVKD. V trimming: 5 bases; J trimming: 2 bases; junction bases outside the gene matches: 3. The CDR3 spans 15 residues. The CDR3 sequence is CATSGGQGVTDTQYF. The CDR3 DNA is TGTGCCACCAGTGGAGGACAGGGGGTCACAGATACGCAGTATTTT.

V is TRBV29-1 and J is TRBJ1-1; D may be TRBD1 (5 bases). V shed 7 bases and J shed 1 base, with 10 bases lying between them. The germline V gene encodes CDR1 SQVTM and CDR2 ANQGSEA. The CDR3 is 12 amino acids. The CDR3 DNA reads as TGCAGCGCAGGACACCAGAACACTGAAGCTTTCTTT. Translating gives CSAGHQNTEAFF. The entire variable domain, with the rest obtained from reference TRBV29-1 and TRBJ1-1, is as follows: SAVISQKPSRDICQRGTSLTIQCQVDSQVTMMFWYRQQPGQSLTLIATANQGSEATYESGFVIDKFPISRPNLTFSTLTVSNMSPEDSSIYLCSAGHQNTEAFFGQGTRLTVV.

This clonotype was seen only a few times. V and J are TRBV5-1 and TRBJ2-6; D is uncertain. Germline V CDR1 and CDR2: SGHRS, YFSETQ. The length of the CDR3 is 15 residues. Deletions cut 3 bases from V and 0 bases from J, with 7 bases between. The DNA for the CDR3 is TGCGCCAGCAGCTCTTCCCCCTCTGGGGCCAACGTCCTGACTTTC. It encodes CASSSSPSGANVLTF.

This clonotype was recorded at least ten times. The chain links TRBV7-2 to TRBJ2-3, with a tentative D call TRBD2 (6 bases). The CDR3 loop spans 14 amino acids. Trimming stripped 1 base from V and 3 bases from J, with 8 bases between. CDR1 is SGHTA, CDR2 FQGNSA, per germline. CDR3 residues: CASSLGRATDTQYF. The CDR3 nucleotides are TGTGCCAGCAGCTTAGGGAGGGCGACAGATACGCAGTATTTT.

V and J are TRBV10-3 and TRBJ2-3, with 7 bases fitting TRBD1. V gave up 6 bases and J gave up 1 base; unmatched junction bases: 7. This CDR3 region has 15 residues. Germline V CDR1 and CDR2: ENHRY, SYGVKD. Written as DNA, the CDR3 is TGTGCCATCAGGGAACAGGGGTTGGGCACAGATACGCAGTATTTT. Amino acids: CAIREQGLGTDTQYF.

The rearrangement links TRBV29-1 to TRBJ2-2; 12 nucleotides line up with TRBD1. CDR1 is SQVTM, CDR2 ANQGSEA, per germline. The CDR3 is 14 residues long. V lost 7 bases to trimming and J lost 6 bases; unmatched junction nucleotides: 6. The CDR3 is CSAGQGALAGELFF. Written as DNA, the CDR3 is TGCAGCGCGGGACAGGGGGCTTTGGCCGGGGAGCTGTTTTTT.

This clonotype has a count of ten or more. CDR3 amino acids: CSASWVQETQYF. CDR3 DNA: TGCAGTGCTAGTTGGGTCCAAGAGACCCAGTACTTC. J is TRBJ2-5 and V is TRBV20-1; D gene uncertain. V dropped 3 bases and J dropped 1 base, with 6 bases sitting between them. CDR3 size: 12 residues. Germline V gives CDR1 DFQATT, CDR2 SNEGSKA (reference sequence).

This clonotype was picked up a small number of times. The chain has TRBV20-1 and TRBJ1-1; the D gene is possibly TRBD1 (5 bases). The CDR3 runs 13 residues. V was clipped by 1 base and J by 4 bases, with 10 bases between them. Germline V gene sequence: CDR1 DFQATT, CDR2 SNEGSKA (reference sequence). The CDR3: CSARGGRSTEAFF. The CDR3 bases are TGCAGTGCTAGAGGGGGCCGGAGCACTGAAGCTTTCTTT.

The rearrangement links TRBV19 to TRBJ2-3; D gene uncertain. The germline V gene encodes CDR1 LNHDA and CDR2 SQIVND (reference sequence). Trimming cost V 3 bases and J 2 bases, with 15 bases left between them. This CDR3 is built from 16 residues. CDR3 DNA: TGTGCCAGTAGTATCAAGGCCCTGGGTTACACAGATACGCAGTATTTT. Encoded protein: CASSIKALGYTDTQYF.

The V gene is TRBV7-2, the J gene TRBJ1-2; D is uncertain. The CDR3 is 13 amino acids. V lost 10 bases and J lost 0, with 12 bases in between. Germline assignment: CDR1 SGHTA and CDR2 FQGNSA. This chain's CDR3 is CAIRTAANYGYTF. CDR3 nucleotides: TGTGCCATCCGAACAGCAGCTAACTATGGCTACACCTTC.

This clonotype was observed at least ten times. The CDR3 bases are TGCAGCGCGAAGGTCACGGGGGGGAGTACTGAAGCTTTCTTT. Translating gives CSAKVTGGSTEAFF. The V and J genes are TRBV29-1 and TRBJ1-1; TRBD1 might be the D (5 bases). From germline, CDR1 is SQVTM and CDR2 ANQGSEA. This CDR3 has 14 amino acids. V lost 7 bases and J lost 5, with 20 bases in between.

This clonotype was found many times. The J gene is TRBJ2-3, the V gene TRBV20-1; 9 bases line up with TRBD2. Germline V gives CDR1 DFQATT, CDR2 SNEGSKA (reference sequence). V dropped 6 bases and J dropped 4; count of bases not matched to a gene: 5. The CDR3 has 13 residues. CDR3 DNA: TGCAGTGCCGGGACTAGCTTCTCAGATACGCAGTATTTT. It codes for CSAGTSFSDTQYF.

This clonotype was counted between two and nine times. The chain has TRBV27 and TRBJ1-5; no clear D. This CDR3 spans 12 amino acids. The V end was cut by 6 bases, the J end by 3 bases, with 6 bases between. Germline CDR1 and CDR2: MNHEY and SMNVEV (reference sequence). The CDR3, as DNA: TGTGCCAGCAGATCCCTCAATCAGCCCCAGCATTTT. Protein: CASRSLNQPQHF.